The 31 T cell receptor beta chains given below trace back to one sample, sequenced in a study of blood T cell repertoires in COVID-19. The method was immunoSEQ multiplex PCR; TCRdb's version includes in-frame clones alone and lacks a portion of them. Of some 160,000 clones listed, around 92% are singletons. Sequences were obtained from peripheral blood. Every receptor here comes from a man aged 55 to 70 with acute or convalescent COVID-19.

This chain connects TRBV5-1 to TRBJ2-1; D is possibly TRBD2 (5 bases). The CDR3 runs 15 residues. Germline V gene lookup returns CDR1 SGHRS and CDR2 YFSETQ. Trimming shortened V by 1 base and J by 3 bases, and 11 bases separated the two germline ends. The CDR3 reads CASSLSGERYNEQFF. The CDR3 coding sequence is TGCGCCAGCAGCTTGTCCGGGGAGCGCTACAATGAGCAGTTCTTC. The complete variable domain, with remaining parts taken from reference TRBV5-1 and TRBJ2-1, reads KAGVTQTPRYLIKTRGQQVTLSCSPISGHRSVSWYQQTPGQGLQFLFEYFSETQRNKGNFPGRFSGRQFSNSRSEMNVSTLELGDSALYLCASSLSGERYNEQFFGPGTRLTVL.

This clone was seen a handful of times. J is TRBJ2-2 and V is TRBV7-9, with 8 bases identical to TRBD1. J lost 6 bases, V lost 4 bases, and 10 bases had no gene match. The CDR3 covers 16 residues. CDR1 is SEHNR and CDR2 is FQNEAQ in the germline V gene (reference sequence). The CDR3 protein is CASSSDRAVSPGELFF. The CDR3 nucleotides read TGTGCCAGCAGCTCGGACAGGGCAGTATCTCCCGGGGAGCTGTTTTTT.

The chain recombines TRBV4-1 with TRBJ1-2, with D possibly TRBD1 on 6 matching bases. The ends were cut back, 1 base at V and 6 bases at J, with 18 bases in the middle. The CDR3 has 16 residues. Germline loops: CDR1 MGHRA, CDR2 YSYEKL. This CDR3 reads CASSQVGSGRGNGYTF. For the CDR3, the DNA is TGCGCCAGCAGCCAAGTCGGGTCAGGGAGGGGGAATGGCTACACCTTC.

The J gene is TRBJ1-1, the V gene TRBV13; 11 nucleotides line up with TRBD1. Germline V gene sequence: CDR1 PRHDT, CDR2 FYEKMQ (reference sequence). V trimming: 3 bases; J trimming: 3 bases; junction bases outside the gene matches: 9. The CDR3 spans 17 residues. The CDR3 DNA reads TGTGCCAGCAGCTTTTGGACAGGGGGCAGTCGGGACACTGAAGCTTTCTTT. Its translation is CASSFWTGGSRDTEAFF.

The chain uses TRBV18 and TRBJ1-2; perhaps TRBD1 as D (5 bases). Trimming stripped 0 bases from V and 6 bases from J, with 8 bases between. The CDR3 loop spans 13 amino acids. Germline V gene lookup returns CDR1 KGHSH and CDR2 LQKENI. CDR3: CASSPPWGDGYTF. The CDR3 nucleotides read TGTGCCAGCTCACCACCGTGGGGGGATGGCTACACCTTC. Variable domain in full (rest from reference TRBV18 and TRBJ1-2): NAGVMQNPRHLVRRRGQEARLRCSPMKGHSHVYWYRQLPEEGLKFMVYLQKENIIDESGMPKERFSAEFPKEGPSILRIQQVVRGDSAAYFCASSPPWGDGYTFGSGTRLTVV.

The chain joins TRBV6-2 or TRBV6-3 to TRBJ2-7, with 10 bases fitting TRBD1. V was pared by 6 bases and J by 1 base, with 6 bases of the junction left unmatched. The CDR3 sequence is 15 residues long. Germline assignment: CDR1 MNHEY and CDR2 SVGEGT. CDR3 bases: TGTGCCAGCAGCAACCCGGACAGGGGGTCCTACGAGCAGTACTTC. Translating gives CASSNPDRGSYEQYF.

The count of this clone is one. This sequence joins TRBV6-5 and TRBJ1-6; D might be TRBD1 (5 bases). Trimming pared 8 bases from V and 5 bases from J, leaving 10 bases between. Germline V gene data show CDR1 as MNHEY and CDR2 as SVGAGI. This CDR3 region has 13 residues. The CDR3 DNA sequence: TGTGCCAGCTGGGGCAGTAATAATTCACCCCTCCACTTT. Encoded protein: CASWGSNNSPLHF.

This chain connects TRBV19 to TRBJ2-2, with TRBD1 matching over 11 bases. V gave up 6 bases and J gave up 7 bases; unmatched junction bases: 4. The CDR3 has 14 amino acids. Germline CDR1 is LNHDA and CDR2 is SQIVND (reference sequence). Here the CDR3 reads CASRDRGLDGELFF. Written as DNA, the CDR3 is TGTGCCAGTAGGGACAGGGGGCTCGACGGGGAGCTGTTTTTT.

This sequence joins TRBV3-1 (or the pseudogene TRBV3-2) and TRBJ2-5, with 10 bases lining up with TRBD2. The V gene's germline CDR1 is LGHDT and CDR2 YNNKEL (reference sequence). Losses at the gene ends were 6 bases for V and 6 bases for J; bases not matched to a gene: 13. The CDR3 runs to 16 residues. The CDR3 DNA reads as TGTGCCAGCAGATCAACACCTAGCGGGGGAGTTCAGACCCAGTACTTC. Amino acid sequence: CASRSTPSGGVQTQYF.

The rearrangement links TRBV19 to TRBJ2-3, with TRBD1 identical over 8 bases. V was clipped by 6 bases and J by 2 bases; unmatched bases: 1. CDR3 length equals 13 residues. CDR1 LNHDA and CDR2 SQIVND come from the germline V gene (reference sequence). CDR3 in DNA: TGTGCCAGTAGGACAGGGGCCACAGATACGCAGTATTTT. This gives the protein CASRTGATDTQYF. The whole variable domain, filled in from reference TRBV19 and TRBJ2-3, reads DGGITQSPKYLFRKEGQNVTLSCEQNLNHDAMYWYRQDPGQGLRLIYYSQIVNDFQKGDIAEGYSVSREKKESFPLTVTSAQKNPTAFYLCASRTGATDTQYFGPGTRLTVL.

The chain employs TRBV15 and TRBJ1-2; D might be TRBD1 (5 bases). The CDR3 length is 18 residues. V was shortened by 0 bases and J by 2 bases, with 19 bases between the two germline ends. Germline-derived CDR1 and CDR2 are LNHNV and YYDKDF (reference sequence). The CDR3 reads CATSRDFVRAQVNYGYTF. The CDR3 nucleotides are TGTGCCACCAGCAGAGATTTCGTTAGGGCACAGGTAAACTATGGCTACACCTTC.

The CDR3 region has the DNA TGTGCCAGCAGGGAGACTAGCGGGGGGACCTACAATGAGCAGTTCTTC. This gives the protein CASRETSGGTYNEQFF. The chain couples TRBV2 to TRBJ2-1, with 13 positions matching TRBD2. The germline gives CDR1 SNHLY, CDR2 FYNNEI. The CDR3 loop spans 16 amino acids. V was clipped by 6 bases and J by 2 bases; unmatched bases: 4.

This rearrangement joins TRBV10-1 to TRBJ1-2; 8 nucleotides line up with TRBD1. This CDR3 comprises 15 residues. The ends lost 3 bases at V and 4 bases at J; junction bases unmatched: 7. From germline, CDR1 is WNHNN and CDR2 SYGVQD (reference sequence). The CDR3 DNA follows: TGCGCCAGCAGTGATATCCGGGACAGGAGCTATGGCTACACCTTC. Residues: CASSDIRDRSYGYTF.

The CDR3 loop reads CASSLRQALQAFF. The CDR3 DNA reads as TGTGCCAGCAGCTTACGGCAGGCCCTCCAAGCTTTCTTT. The chain employs TRBV7-2 and TRBJ1-1; D unresolved. CDR1 is SGHTA and CDR2 is FQGNSA in the germline V gene. CDR3 length equals 13 residues. V was clipped by 2 bases and J by 9 bases, with 13 bases between them. Filled out from reference TRBV7-2 and TRBJ1-1, the complete variable domain reads GAGVSQSPSNKVTEKGKDVELRCDPISGHTALYWYRQSLGQGLEFLIYFQGNSAPDKSGLPSDRFSAERTGGSVSTLTIQRTQQEDSAVYLCASSLRQALQAFFGQGTRLTVV.

The chain recombines TRBV6-2 or TRBV6-3 with TRBJ2-7, with D hard to call. Germline CDR1 MNHEY, CDR2 SVGEGT. The V end was cut by 6 bases, the J end by 0 bases, with 15 bases between. This CDR3 comprises 15 residues. Written as DNA, the CDR3 is TGTGCCAGCAGCCCCCTCTCACAGTCCTCCTACGAGCAGTACTTC. Residues: CASSPLSQSSYEQYF.

The chain carries TRBV5-6 and TRBJ1-4, with D perhaps matching TRBD1 (5 bases). Germline V gene lookup returns CDR1 SGHDT and CDR2 YYEEEE. V was pared by 4 bases and J by 7 bases, with 11 bases between. The CDR3 is 13 amino acids. The DNA for the CDR3 is TGTGCCAGCAGCAGGGGATGGGGTGAAAAACTGTTTTTT. Translating it yields CASSRGWGEKLFF.

J is TRBJ1-6 and V is TRBV7-2; D remains ambiguous. The CDR3 is 18 residues long. CDR1 and CDR2 from the germline V gene are SGHTA and FQGNSA. V was pared by 1 base and J by 0 bases, with 13 bases between. This chain's CDR3 is CASSLGHSLDSYNSPLHF. CDR3 in DNA: TGTGCCAGCAGCTTAGGACACTCGTTGGACTCCTATAATTCACCCCTCCACTTT.

The chain joins TRBV7-9 to TRBJ1-2, with D tentatively TRBD1 (6 bases). Germline CDR1 SEHNR, CDR2 FQNEAQ (reference sequence). This CDR3 spans 16 amino acids. The ends were cut back, 2 bases at V and 0 bases at J, with 13 bases in the middle. The CDR3, as DNA: TGTGCCAGCAGCTTATTTCCGGCAGGGGCTAACTATGGCTACACCTTC. It codes for CASSLFPAGANYGYTF.

The chain couples TRBV4-3 to TRBJ2-5; 10 positions match TRBD2. Per germline, CDR1 LGHNA and CDR2 YSLEER. Losses at the gene ends were 4 bases for V and 5 bases for J; bases not matched to a gene: 10. The CDR3 runs to 16 residues. The CDR3 DNA is TGCGCCAGCAGCCCAGAAAGCGGGGGGGAAGGGGAGACCCAGTACTTC. This encodes CASSPESGGEGETQYF.

The rearrangement joins TRBV5-1 to TRBJ2-3, with TRBD2 matching over 8 bases. The germline gives CDR1 SGHRS, CDR2 YFSETQ. J was trimmed by 5 bases and V by 5 bases; bases with no gene match: 10. This CDR3 comprises 15 residues. The CDR3 spells CASRVGPGGQDTQYF. CDR3 DNA: TGCGCCAGCAGGGTTGGGCCGGGGGGGCAAGATACGCAGTATTTT.

V gene TRBV29-1 combines with J gene TRBJ1-2; D might be TRBD1 (6 bases). Germline-derived CDR1 and CDR2 are SQVTM and ANQGSEA. V was trimmed by 7 bases and J by 4 bases, leaving 22 bases between them. The CDR3 is 15 amino acids. The CDR3 DNA is TGCAGCGCAGAACTCGCTGGACAGTCTGGCTATGGCTACACCTTC. It specifies CSAELAGQSGYGYTF. The whole variable domain, remainder taken from reference TRBV29-1 and TRBJ1-2, is SAVISQKPSRDICQRGTSLTIQCQVDSQVTMMFWYRQQPGQSLTLIATANQGSEATYESGFVIDKFPISRPNLTFSTLTVSNMSPEDSSIYLCSAELAGQSGYGYTFGSGTRLTVV.

The chain has TRBV29-1 and TRBJ2-7; 10 positions agree with TRBD1. There are 14 residues in the CDR3. Germline V CDR1 and CDR2: SQVTM, ANQGSEA. V lost 5 bases, J lost 4 bases, and 8 bases stayed unmatched. The chain's CDR3 is CSVIYRDRGYEQYF. The DNA of the CDR3 is TGCAGCGTTATTTATCGGGACAGGGGTTACGAGCAGTACTTC.

V is TRBV2 and J is TRBJ1-1; no firm D call. The CDR3 sequence is 13 residues long. CDR1 is SNHLY and CDR2 is FYNNEI in the germline V gene. The V gene lost 6 bases and the J gene lost 0 bases, with 8 bases spanning the gap. The CDR3 region is CASSTAMNTEAFF. The CDR3 coding sequence is TGTGCCAGCAGCACTGCCATGAACACTGAAGCTTTCTTT. Based on the CDR3 plus reference TRBV2 and TRBJ1-1, the full variable domain is EPEVTQTPSHQVTQMGQEVILRCVPISNHLYFYWYRQILGQKVEFLVSFYNNEISEKSEIFDDQFSVERPDGSNFTLKIRSTKLEDSAMYFCASSTAMNTEAFFGQGTRLTVV.

The V call is TRBV2, the J call TRBJ1-4, with D possibly TRBD1 on 6 matching bases. The CDR3 is 14 residues long. V lost 7 bases and J 5 bases, leaving 14 bases between the germline ends. Germline V gene lookup returns CDR1 SNHLY and CDR2 FYNNEI. The CDR3 DNA reads as TGTGCCAGCAACGGGGGGGCAGGAAATGAAAAACTGTTTTTT. It codes for CASNGGAGNEKLFF. The variable domain in full, with the rest retrieved from reference TRBV2 and TRBJ1-4, is EPEVTQTPSHQVTQMGQEVILRCVPISNHLYFYWYRQILGQKVEFLVSFYNNEISEKSEIFDDQFSVERPDGSNFTLKIRSTKLEDSAMYFCASNGGAGNEKLFFGSGTQLSVL.

The chain links TRBV4-1 to TRBJ2-7; TRBD1 aligns across 7 bases. Germline V gives CDR1 MGHRA, CDR2 YSYEKL. The CDR3 runs 17 residues. J lost 6 bases, V lost 2 bases, and 16 bases had no gene match. CDR3 in amino acids: CASSQRALLGTAVEQYF. CDR3 bases: TGCGCCAGCAGCCAAAGGGCCCTCCTAGGGACAGCCGTCGAGCAGTACTTC.

The chain joins TRBV3-1 (or the pseudogene TRBV3-2) to TRBJ1-4, with TRBD1 matching 10 bases. J lost 7 bases, V lost 4 bases, and 6 bases had no gene match. The germline V gene has CDR1 LGHDT and CDR2 YNNKEL (reference sequence). The CDR3 has 15 amino acids. The CDR3 spells CASSPRQGAGEKLFF. The CDR3 DNA sequence: TGTGCCAGCAGCCCCCGACAGGGGGCCGGTGAAAAACTGTTTTTT.

This rearrangement joins TRBV6-6 to TRBJ1-6; D ambiguous. This CDR3 has 12 amino acids. Germline V gives CDR1 MNHNY, CDR2 SVGAGI (reference sequence). V lost 7 bases and J lost 9, with 10 bases in between. In nucleotides, the CDR3 is TGTGCCAGCACCCTCCCGGGTTCACCCCTCCACTTT. It specifies CASTLPGSPLHF.

This clone was counted a single time. The J gene is TRBJ1-2, the V gene TRBV6-4, with D unclear. CDR1 is MRHNA, CDR2 SNTAGT, per germline. This CDR3 is built from 13 residues. V was clipped by 3 bases and J by 2 bases, with 7 bases between them. CDR3: CASSESGNYGYTF. CDR3 nucleotides: TGTGCCAGCAGTGAGAGCGGGAACTATGGCTACACCTTC.

There are a few counts of this clone. The V and J genes are TRBV19 and TRBJ2-2; 7 bases align to TRBD1. Trimming removed 7 bases from V and 6 bases from J; junction bases left unmatched: 11. The germline gives CDR1 LNHDA, CDR2 SQIVND (reference sequence). The length of the CDR3 is 15 residues. In DNA form, the CDR3 reads TGTGCCAGTACCCTGACAGGGAGTGCCGCCGGGGAGCTGTTTTTT. This codes for CASTLTGSAAGELFF.

This clone has just one count. V is TRBV7-8 and J is TRBJ1-5; no definite D call. Germline values: CDR1 SGHVS, CDR2 FQNEAQ. Between the trimmed V and J ends, which lost 2 bases and 0 bases, there was a span of 11 bases. The CDR3 has 16 amino acids. In nucleotides, the CDR3 is TGTGCCAGCAGCTTAAGGAGGGATCGTAGCAATCAGCCCCAGCATTTT. This sequence encodes CASSLRRDRSNQPQHF.

The CDR3 DNA reads as TGTGCTAGTGGTGACAGGGATTTTATATACGAGCAGTACTTC. It yields the protein CASGDRDFIYEQYF. This chain connects TRBV12-5 to TRBJ2-7; TRBD1 agrees at 7 bases. CDR1 LGHNT and CDR2 FRNRAP come from the germline V gene. Losses at the gene ends were 5 bases for V and 4 bases for J; bases not matched to a gene: 8. CDR3 size: 14 residues.